Listed below are T cell receptor beta chains from one sample, sequenced in a study of CD8+ T cells in alopecia areata. Clones were sequenced by immunoSEQ multiplex PCR, and TCRdb holds only the in-frame ones, with some missing. The sample gives fewer than 250,000 clones, approximately 52% of which show up once; just over 0.45% is in the top ten. The material was CD4+ T cells sorted from blood, obtained at week 0. Source of these receptors: a human donor with alopecia areata. The conserved cysteine and the conserved F or W are not part of the CDR3 here.

J: TRBJ2-7
V: TRBV7-2
CDR3: ASSPTGQSYEQY

J: TRBJ2-1
V: TRBV4-2
CDR3: ASSRNRNEQF

J: TRBJ2-3
V: TRBV5-1
CDR3: ASSLPGSTSTDTQY

J: TRBJ1-6
V: TRBV2
CDR3: ASSPGTSPLH

J: TRBJ2-3
V: TRBV9
CDR3: ASSRGGFGTDTQY

J: TRBJ2-6
V: TRBV7-3
CDR3: ASSLQLTGANVLT

J: TRBJ1-1
V: TRBV5-6
CDR3: ASSLIGARGSWTEAF

J: TRBJ1-5
V: TRBV11-2
CDR3: ASSREVSNQPQH

J: TRBJ2-5
V: TRBV5-1
CDR3: ASSLPIQQGPGETQY

J: TRBJ2-5
V: TRBV30
CDR3: AWSFTQETQY

J: TRBJ1-2
V: TRBV4-2
CDR3: ASSRTDGGQKVGYT

J: TRBJ2-6
V: TRBV5-1
CDR3: ASRPLSGANVLT

J: TRBJ1-3
V: TRBV7-2
CDR3: ASSLGGSGSSGNTIY

J: TRBJ2-7
V: TRBV29-1
CDR3: SVGGTIYEQY

J: TRBJ1-1
V: TRBV7-2
CDR3: ASSWTELLNTEAF

J: TRBJ2-5
V: TRBV5-6
CDR3: ASSPIGKETQY

J: TRBJ1-1
V: TRBV29-1
CDR3: SVLQGYTEAF

J: TRBJ2-7
V: TRBV7-2
CDR3: ASSLSGYEQY

J: TRBJ2-3
V: TRBV25-1
CDR3: ASSAGGGAGTDTQY

J: TRBJ2-3
V: TRBV30
CDR3: AWSPRTSSTDTQY

J: TRBJ2-2
V: TRBV29-1
CDR3: SVKPGGQRHTGELF

J: TRBJ2-2
V: TRBV15
CDR3: ATSRDRALF

J: TRBJ1-1
V: TRBV6-5
CDR3: ASSYGRWNTEAF

J: TRBJ2-2
V: TRBV29-1
CDR3: SVRTSGTLSAGELF

J: TRBJ2-2
V: TRBV5-1
CDR3: ASSLAGASNTGELF

J: TRBJ1-2
V: TRBV5-1
CDR3: ASSLVDRVGNGYT

J: TRBJ1-1
V: TRBV6-5
CDR3: ASARKNTEAF

J: TRBJ1-1
V: TRBV18
CDR3: ASSPQGSSEAF

J: TRBJ1-2
V: TRBV2
CDR3: ASTVSGYGYT

J: TRBJ1-1
V: TRBV29-1
CDR3: SVEGMAEAF

J: TRBJ2-6
V: TRBV7-6
CDR3: ASGGAGANVLT

J: TRBJ2-7
V: TRBV14
CDR3: ASSQGGTDRSYEQY

J: TRBJ2-7
V: TRBV29-1
CDR3: SVVTGYEQY

J: TRBJ1-1
V: TRBV6-5
CDR3: ASSYSRGSTEAF

J: TRBJ2-7
V: TRBV29-1
CDR3: SVEGRGAYEQY

J: TRBJ2-7
V: TRBV7-2
CDR3: ASSPLAGGDYEQY

J: TRBJ2-3
V: TRBV13
CDR3: ASSLGYRRGSYGTDTQY

J: TRBJ1-2
V: TRBV7-9
CDR3: ASSFGSYGYT

J: TRBJ2-1
V: TRBV5-1
CDR3: ASSLDGEDSDEQF